This entry describes one TCR beta chain. The V end was cut by 4 bases, the J end by 0 bases, with 12 bases between. Germline V gene sequence: CDR1 SGHRS, CDR2 YFSETQ. The CDR3 loop spans 15 amino acids. The entry originates in a study of blood T cell repertoires in COVID-19. As for the study in general: There were acute and convalescent COVID-19 samples, and they came from the United States, Italy and Spain. From T cells, B-cell-depleted T cells, or PBMCs came the material, which was cDNA or gDNA.

In the original workflow: Reference gene primer amplification gave estimated nucleated cell counts. TCRdb's copy holds only in-frame clones and misses some; the assay was immunoSEQ multiplex PCR. Clone size and the V and J calls come from that table; the DNA yielded D and trimming. This sample has under 300,000 clones, with 70% to 85% found just once. The study assigned cohorts using participant-reported clinical history. The sequence was collected from a man aged 40-49 years who had recovered from COVID-19. The rearrangement uses TRBV5-1 and TRBJ2-3; D call uncertain. The sample comprised PBMCs or T cells enriched from blood (not recorded which). As DNA, the CDR3 is TGCGCCAGCAGCGGCGCGGCGGTAAGCACAGATACGCAGTATTTT. Translation gives CASSGAAVSTDTQYF.